This T cell receptor (beta chain) stems from a study of technical replicates of blood from a few donors. The CDR3 is 15 amino acids. CDR1 and CDR2 (germline): LNHDA, SQIVND (reference sequence). The V and J ends lost 6 bases and 3 bases, in that order; junction bases with no gene match: 6. TCRdb keeps only in-frame clones here, not all; method: immunoSEQ multiplex PCR. The sample yields 90,000 to 100,000 clones, about 94% seen once. The specimen was T cells isolated from PBMCs. J is TRBJ2-1 and V is TRBV19, with 9 positions matching TRBD2. The receptor was derived from a human donor in good health. CDR3 nucleotides: TGTGCCAGTAGCGATAGCGGGAGCTTCTACAATGAGCAGTTCTTC. Amino acid sequence: CASSDSGSFYNEQFF.